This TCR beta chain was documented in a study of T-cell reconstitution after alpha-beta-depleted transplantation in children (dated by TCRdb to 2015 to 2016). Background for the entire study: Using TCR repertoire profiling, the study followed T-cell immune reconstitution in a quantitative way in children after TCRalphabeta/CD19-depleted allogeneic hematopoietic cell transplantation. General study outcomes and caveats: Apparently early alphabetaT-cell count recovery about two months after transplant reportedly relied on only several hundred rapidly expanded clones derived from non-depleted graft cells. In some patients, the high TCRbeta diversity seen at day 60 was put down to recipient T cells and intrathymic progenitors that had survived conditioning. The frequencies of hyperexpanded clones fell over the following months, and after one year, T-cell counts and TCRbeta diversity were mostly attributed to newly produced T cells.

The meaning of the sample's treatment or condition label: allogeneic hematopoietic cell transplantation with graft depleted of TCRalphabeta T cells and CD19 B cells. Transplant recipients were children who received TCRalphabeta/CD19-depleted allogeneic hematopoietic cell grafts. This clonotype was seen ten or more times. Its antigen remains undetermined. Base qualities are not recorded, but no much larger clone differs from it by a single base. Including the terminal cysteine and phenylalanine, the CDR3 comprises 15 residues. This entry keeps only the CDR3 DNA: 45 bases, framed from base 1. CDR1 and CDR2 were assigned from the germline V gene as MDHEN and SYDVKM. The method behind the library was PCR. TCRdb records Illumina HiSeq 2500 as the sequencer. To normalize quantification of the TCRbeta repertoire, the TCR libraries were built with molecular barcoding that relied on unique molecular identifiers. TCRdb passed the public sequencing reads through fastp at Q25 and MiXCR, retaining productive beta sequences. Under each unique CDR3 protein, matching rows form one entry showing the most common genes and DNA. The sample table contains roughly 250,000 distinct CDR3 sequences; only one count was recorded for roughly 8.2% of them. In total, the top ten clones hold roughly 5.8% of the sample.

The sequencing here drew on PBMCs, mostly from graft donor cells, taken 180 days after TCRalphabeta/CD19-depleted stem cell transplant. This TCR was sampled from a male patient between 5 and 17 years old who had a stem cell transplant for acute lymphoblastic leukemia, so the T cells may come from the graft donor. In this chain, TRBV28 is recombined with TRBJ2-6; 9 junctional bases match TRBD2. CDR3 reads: CAAGGSVSGANVLTF. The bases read TGTGCGGCGGGGGGGAGTGTCTCTGGGGCCAACGTCCTGACTTTC.